This is a list of T cell receptor beta chains from one sample in a study of blood T cell repertoires in COVID-19. Clones were sequenced by immunoSEQ multiplex PCR, and TCRdb holds only the in-frame ones, with some missing. The repertoire has 400,000 or so clones, 90% of them found once; the top ten carry approximately 0.55%. The sample comprised PBMCs or T cells enriched from blood (not recorded which). The receptors were gathered from a man between 18 and 35 years old who had recovered from COVID-19. CDR3s include the opening cysteine and the closing phenylalanine or tryptophan. Each record gives: clone size, V gene, J gene, D gene, CDR3 protein, CDR3 DNA. A D gene is named only where the DNA matches it firmly. Clone size is shown for a subset of rows, as once, few, many or a class of expanded clone.

.	TRBV5-5	TRBJ1-2	.	CASSLPPGGYGYTF	TGTGCCAGCAGCTTGCCACCGGGGGGCTATGGCTACACCTTC
.	TRBV5-8	TRBJ2-7	.	CASSRRGGFAYEQYF	TGTGCCAGCAGCCGCCGAGGTGGGTTCGCCTACGAGCAGTACTTC
.	TRBV5-4	TRBJ1-6	.	CASSRDFSYNSPLHF	TGTGCCAGCAGCCGGGACTTCTCCTATAATTCACCCCTCCACTTT
.	TRBV12-5	TRBJ1-3	.	CASGLISVSSGGKVSSGNTIYF	TGTGCTAGTGGTTTGATTTCGGTGAGCTCGGGAGGCAAGGTGAGCTCTGGAAACACCATATATTTT
.	TRBV19	TRBJ1-2	TRBD1	CASSTLRTGDNYGYTF	TGTGCCAGTAGTACCCTACGGACAGGAGATAACTATGGCTACACCTTC
.	TRBV7-3	TRBJ1-3	.	CASSPQAGNTIYF	TGTGCCAGCAGCCCCCAGGCTGGAAACACCATATATTTT
.	TRBV7-9	TRBJ1-4	.	CASSRDRPNEKLFF	TGTGCCAGCAGCCGTGACAGACCTAATGAAAAACTGTTTTTT
.	TRBV5-6	TRBJ2-5	TRBD2	CASSLASGGVLTQYF	TGTGCCAGCAGCTTGGCTAGCGGGGGGGTTCTGACCCAGTACTTC
.	TRBV10-2	TRBJ2-2	.	CASSPNLANTGELFF	TGCGCCAGCAGTCCCAACTTGGCGAACACCGGGGAGCTGTTTTTT
.	TRBV27	TRBJ2-1	TRBD1	CASSGSDRGSSYNEQFF	TGTGCCAGCAGTGGATCCGACAGGGGTAGCTCCTACAATGAGCAGTTCTTC
.	TRBV3-1/TRBV3-2	TRBJ2-5	.	CASSPGSFQETQYF	TGTGCCAGCAGCCCGGGATCCTTCCAAGAGACCCAGTACTTC
.	TRBV11-3	TRBJ2-1	TRBD2	CASSLGWLAGNNEQFF	TGTGCCAGCAGCTTAGGCTGGCTAGCGGGAAATAATGAGCAGTTCTTC
once	TRBV5-6	TRBJ2-7	TRBD1	CASSFGTGGDEQYF	TGTGCCAGCAGCTTCGGGACAGGGGGAGACGAGCAGTACTTC
.	TRBV7-9	TRBJ1-3	TRBD1	CASSRTGSFSGNTIYF	TGTGCCAGCAGCCGGACAGGGAGTTTCTCTGGAAACACCATATATTTT
once	TRBV19	TRBJ2-2	.	CASSIETRWTGELFF	TGTGCCAGTAGTATAGAGACTAGATGGACCGGGGAGCTGTTTTTT
.	TRBV7-9	TRBJ2-7	TRBD2	CASSLGDRTSGSYEQYF	TGTGCCAGCAGCTTAGGGGACCGGACTAGCGGGAGTTACGAGCAGTACTTC
once	TRBV10-3	TRBJ1-6	.	CAIRARITDSPLHF	TGTGCCATCAGGGCGAGGATCACGGATTCACCCCTCCACTTT
.	TRBV28	TRBJ1-2	.	CASSLSPDYGYTF	TGTGCCAGCAGTTTATCGCCGGACTATGGCTACACCTTC
.	TRBV24-1	TRBJ2-1	TRBD2	CATSDPLADNYNEQFF	TGTGCCACCAGTGATCCCCTAGCGGATAACTACAATGAGCAGTTCTTC
.	TRBV6-5	TRBJ1-2	.	CASSSWPNYGYTF	TGTGCCAGCAGTTCCTGGCCCAACTATGGCTACACCTTC
.	TRBV20-1	TRBJ1-2	TRBD1	CSATDRGLEYGYTF	TGCAGTGCTACTGACAGGGGGCTCGAATATGGCTACACCTTC
few	TRBV4-1	TRBJ2-3	TRBD2	CASSHLAGGTDTQYF	TGCGCCAGCAGCCACCTAGCGGGAGGCACAGATACGCAGTATTTT
.	TRBV28	TRBJ2-2	TRBD2	CASSFFRLAGVKPRTGELFF	TGTGCCAGCAGTTTTTTTAGGCTAGCGGGAGTAAAACCTCGCACCGGGGAGCTGTTTTTT
.	TRBV25-1	TRBJ1-2	.	CASRLANYGYTF	TGTGCCAGCAGACTGGCTAACTATGGCTACACCTTC
.	TRBV30	TRBJ2-7	.	CAWNRDTTYEQYF	TGTGCCTGGAACCGGGACACCACCTACGAGCAGTACTTC
.	TRBV28	TRBJ1-2	.	CASSTAVKKPNYGYTF	TGTGCCAGCAGTACAGCCGTGAAAAAGCCTAACTATGGCTACACCTTC